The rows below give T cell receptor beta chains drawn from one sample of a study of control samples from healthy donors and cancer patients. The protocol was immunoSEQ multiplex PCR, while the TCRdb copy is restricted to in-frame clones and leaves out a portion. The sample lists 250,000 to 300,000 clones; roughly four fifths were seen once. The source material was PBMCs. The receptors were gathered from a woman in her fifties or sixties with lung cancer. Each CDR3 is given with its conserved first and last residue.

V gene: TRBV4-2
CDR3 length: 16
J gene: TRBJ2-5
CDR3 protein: CASSPSALAGQETQYF

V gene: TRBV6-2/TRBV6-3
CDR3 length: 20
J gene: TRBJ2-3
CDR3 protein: CASSFSRAGSNRLSTDTQYF

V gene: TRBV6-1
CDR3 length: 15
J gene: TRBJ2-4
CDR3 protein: CASSEDLGYRDIQYF

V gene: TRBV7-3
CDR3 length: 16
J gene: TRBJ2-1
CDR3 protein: CASSPNSGSKYNEQFF

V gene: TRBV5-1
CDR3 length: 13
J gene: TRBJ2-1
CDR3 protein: CASSPDGYNEQFF

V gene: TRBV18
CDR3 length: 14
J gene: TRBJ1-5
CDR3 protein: CASSRDRARQPQHF

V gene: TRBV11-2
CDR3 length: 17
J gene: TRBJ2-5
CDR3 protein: CASSQTIGTGPQETQYF

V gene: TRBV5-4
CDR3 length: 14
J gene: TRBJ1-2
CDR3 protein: CASTVVGTGYGYTF

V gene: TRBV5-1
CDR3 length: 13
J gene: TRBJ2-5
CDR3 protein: CASSLEFQETQYF

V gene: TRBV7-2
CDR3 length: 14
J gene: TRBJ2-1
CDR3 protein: CASKRGGPLNEQFF